The source of this T cell receptor beta chain is a study of blood T cell repertoires in COVID-19. Sequencing used immunoSEQ multiplex PCR; TCRdb keeps in-frame clones, though not all of them. This table holds 150,000 to 250,000 clones, 87% found once. Trimming pared 1 base from V and 8 bases from J, leaving 15 bases between. The germline gives CDR1 LGHNA, CDR2 YSLEER. The CDR3 totals 15 residues. Assignments of participants to cohorts depended upon their own reported clinical history. Cohort 3 recovery required two negative PCRs, clearance, or symptom resolution. The sequenced sample was PBMCs or T cells enriched from blood (not recorded which). The source of this sequence is a woman aged 30 to 39 who had recovered from COVID-19. The rearrangement uses TRBV4-3 and TRBJ2-1; D possibly corresponds to TRBD1 (6 bases). CDR3 in DNA: TGCGCCAGCAGCCAAGTATGGGACCAGGGGTATGAGCAGTTCTTC. Translating gives CASSQVWDQGYEQFF.